The rows below give T cell receptor beta chains drawn from one sample of a study of T cells in Graves' hyperthyroidism and ophthalmopathy. Using its own MiXCR run on the multiplex PCR reads, TCRdb lists one record per CDR3 protein. Altogether roughly 400,000 distinct CDR3 sequences are present, more than 12% being singletons, with the ten largest covering 28%. Sequenced material: blood. These receptor sequences come from a man aged 50-59 years with Graves' ophthalmopathy. The CDR3 runs from the conserved cysteine through the conserved F or W. The D gene is left open where the match is weak. Some rows mark clone size as missing; the rest say once, few, many or name a class of expanded clone.

v_call	d_call	clone_size	j_call	cdr3_nt	cdr3_aa
TRBV14	.	few	TRBJ2-2	TGTGCCAGCAGCCGAGACTGGGCCGGGGAGCTGTTTTTT	CASSRDWAGELFF
TRBV29-1	.	few	TRBJ1-4	TGCAGCGTTGAAAGGGCGGGCAATGAAAAACTGTTTTTT	CSVERAGNEKLFF
TRBV20-1	.	.	TRBJ1-1	TGCAGTGCTAGATCTACTGAAGCTTTCTTT	CSARSTEAFF
TRBV28	.	many	TRBJ2-5	TGTGCCAGCAGTTTCCCGGACAGACAAGAGACCCAGTACTTC	CASSFPDRQETQYF
TRBV6-5	TRBD2	many	TRBJ2-5	TGTGCCAGCAGTTACATTGGCGGGAGGGCCTTGGAGACCCAGTACTTC	CASSYIGGRALETQYF
TRBV10-3	TRBD2	.	TRBJ2-1	TGTGCCATCAGCAGCGGGACGGTTGACAATGAGCAGTTCTTC	CAISSGTVDNEQFF
TRBV19	.	.	TRBJ1-2	TGTGCCAGTAGTATAGTGGATTTAAACTATGGCTACACCTTC	CASSIVDLNYGYTF
TRBV29-1	.	many	TRBJ2-1	TGCAGCGTTGCAGTGACAGGCCGTGGCAATGAGCAGTTCTTC	CSVAVTGRGNEQFF
TRBV5-1	TRBD2	.	TRBJ2-3	TGCGCCAGCAGCCAGACTAGCGGACGGGATTGGGATACGCAGTATTTT	CASSQTSGRDWDTQYF
TRBV7-9	.	.	TRBJ2-7	TGTGCCAGCAGCTTAGACCTAGCGAGGAACGAGCAGTACTTC	CASSLDLARNEQYF
TRBV29-1	TRBD1	many	TRBJ1-1	TGCAGCGCCGCGACAGGGATCAGGAACACTGAAGCTTTCTTT	CSAATGIRNTEAFF
TRBV19	.	few	TRBJ2-7	TGTGCCAGTAGTAGCTCCGGTACGCTCTACGAGCAGTACTTC	CASSSSGTLYEQYF
TRBV10-3	.	few	TRBJ1-3	TGTGCCATCGCAGGAGGGGACACCATATATTTT	CAIAGGDTIYF
TRBV5-1	TRBD2	.	TRBJ2-5	TGCGCCAGCAGCCCGAACGCGGGAGGGTTGGACCAAGAGACCCAGTACTTC	CASSPNAGGLDQETQYF
TRBV27	.	.	TRBJ2-5	TGTGCCAGCAGAGCCGGGACCTACGGGGAGACCCAGTACTTC	CASRAGTYGETQYF